This TCR beta chain was sequenced for a study of T cell responses to AZD1222 COVID-19 vaccine. Study observations and caveats: Spike as a whole was targeted by vaccine-associated CD4 TCRs, dominant at 160-218 and 743-854. Donors in the cohort were predominantly white British and more often female, and clonal diversity was possibly underestimated. Spike-specific TCRs gained breadth and depth after people received two AZD1222 doses.

The germline V and J ends were trimmed by 10 bases and 0 bases, with 10 bases remaining between them. The germline CDR1 and CDR2 sequences are SEHNR and FQNEAQ (reference sequence). This CDR3 spans 14 amino acids. A note on this clone: Its antigen is not known.

Method: immunoSEQ multiplex PCR; TCRdb's copy keeps in-frame clones and lacks some. Of around 140,000 clones listed, 90% to 95% are singletons. Specimen: peripheral blood, collected on day 0 of MenACWY control vaccination. The clonotype originates from an adult in good health. The chain recombines TRBV7-9 with TRBJ2-6, with D unclear. The CDR3 nucleotides read TGTGCCATCCCGCCGCCCTCTGGGGCCAACGTCCTGACTTTC. This encodes CAIPPPSGANVLTF.